This record concerns one TCR beta chain sequence. These data come from a study of T cell changes during pregnancy in multiple sclerosis. Measured with immunoSEQ multiplex PCR; TCRdb has only the in-frame clones, and not every one. The table includes fewer than 20,000 clones, 85% to 90% detected once. The CDR3 spans 14 residues. CDR1 is MRHNA, CDR2 SNTAGT, per germline. V was pared by 3 bases and J by 3 bases, with 12 bases between. The rearrangement uses TRBV6-4 and TRBJ2-7; TRBD1 is a possible D gene (6 bases). The sequenced sample was CD8+ T cells from peripheral blood mononuclear cells, obtained after pregnancy. The TCR originated in a female donor with multiple sclerosis, enrolled in a pregnancy study. The CDR3 nucleotides are TGTGCCAGCAGTGAAGGCGCGGACAGCTACGAGCAGTACTTC. It codes for CASSEGADSYEQYF.